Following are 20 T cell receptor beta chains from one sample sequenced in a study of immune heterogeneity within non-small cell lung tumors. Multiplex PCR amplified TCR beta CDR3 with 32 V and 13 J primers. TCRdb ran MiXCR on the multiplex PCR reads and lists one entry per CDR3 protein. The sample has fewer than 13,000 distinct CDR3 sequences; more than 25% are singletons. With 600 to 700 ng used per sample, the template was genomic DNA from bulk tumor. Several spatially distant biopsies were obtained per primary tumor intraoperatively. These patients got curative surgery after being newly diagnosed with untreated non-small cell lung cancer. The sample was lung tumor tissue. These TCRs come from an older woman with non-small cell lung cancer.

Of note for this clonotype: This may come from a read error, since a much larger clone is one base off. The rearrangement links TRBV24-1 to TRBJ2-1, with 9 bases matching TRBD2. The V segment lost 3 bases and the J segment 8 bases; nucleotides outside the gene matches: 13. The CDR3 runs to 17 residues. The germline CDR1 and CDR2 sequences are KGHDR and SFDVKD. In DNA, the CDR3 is TGTGCCACCAGTGATGTAGGGCGGGCGGGAGGGGGGGATGAGCAGTTCTTC. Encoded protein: CATSDVGRAGGGDEQFF.

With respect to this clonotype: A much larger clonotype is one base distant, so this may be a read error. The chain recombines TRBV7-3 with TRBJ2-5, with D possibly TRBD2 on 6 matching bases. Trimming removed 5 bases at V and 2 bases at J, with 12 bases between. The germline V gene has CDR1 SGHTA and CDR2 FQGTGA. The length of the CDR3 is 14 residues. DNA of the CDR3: TGTGCCAGCAGCACCGGAGGGTGGCAAGAGACCCAGTACTTC. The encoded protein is CASSTGGWQETQYF.

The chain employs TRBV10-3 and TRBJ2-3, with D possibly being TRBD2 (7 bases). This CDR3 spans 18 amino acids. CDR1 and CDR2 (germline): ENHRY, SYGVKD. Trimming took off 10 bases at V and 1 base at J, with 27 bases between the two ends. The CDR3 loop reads CATSVSPGAGAGTDTQYF. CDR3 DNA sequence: TGTGCCACCTCAGTGAGTCCGGGGGCGGGAGCGGGCACAGATACGCAGTATTTT.

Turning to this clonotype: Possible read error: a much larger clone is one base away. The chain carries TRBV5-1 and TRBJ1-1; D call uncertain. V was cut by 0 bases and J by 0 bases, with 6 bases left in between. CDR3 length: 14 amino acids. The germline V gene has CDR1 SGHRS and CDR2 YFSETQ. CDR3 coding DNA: TGCGCCAGCAGCTTGGAAGTAATGAACACTGAAGCTTTCTTT. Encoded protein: CASSLEVMNTEAFF.

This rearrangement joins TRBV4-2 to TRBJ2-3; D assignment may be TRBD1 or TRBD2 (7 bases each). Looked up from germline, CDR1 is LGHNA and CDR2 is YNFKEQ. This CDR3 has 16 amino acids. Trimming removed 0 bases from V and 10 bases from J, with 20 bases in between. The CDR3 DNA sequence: TGTGCCAGCAGCCAAGACGTCGGGGGAGGGGGCGTTCCGCAGTATTTT. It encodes CASSQDVGGGGVPQYF.

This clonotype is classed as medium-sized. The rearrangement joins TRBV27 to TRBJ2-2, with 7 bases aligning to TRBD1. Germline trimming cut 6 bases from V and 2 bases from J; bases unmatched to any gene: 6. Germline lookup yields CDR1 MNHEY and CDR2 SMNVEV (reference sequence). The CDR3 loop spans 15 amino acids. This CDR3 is CASRPGQINTGELFF. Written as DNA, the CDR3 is TGTGCCAGCAGACCGGGACAGATAAACACCGGGGAGCTGTTTTTT.

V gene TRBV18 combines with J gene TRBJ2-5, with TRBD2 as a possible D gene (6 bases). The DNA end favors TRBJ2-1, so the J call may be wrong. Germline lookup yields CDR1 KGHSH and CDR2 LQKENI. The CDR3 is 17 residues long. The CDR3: CASSPPVSGVGYNEQFF. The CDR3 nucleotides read TGTGCCAGCTCACCACCCGTATCGGGAGTAGGGTACAATGAGCAGTTCTTC.

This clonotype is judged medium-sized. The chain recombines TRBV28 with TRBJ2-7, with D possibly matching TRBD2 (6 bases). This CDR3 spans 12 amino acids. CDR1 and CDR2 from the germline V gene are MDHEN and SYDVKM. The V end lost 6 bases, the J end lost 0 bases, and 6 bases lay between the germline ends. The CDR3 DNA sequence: TGTGCCAGCAGACTAGCCTCCTACGAGCAGTACTTC. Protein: CASRLASYEQYF.

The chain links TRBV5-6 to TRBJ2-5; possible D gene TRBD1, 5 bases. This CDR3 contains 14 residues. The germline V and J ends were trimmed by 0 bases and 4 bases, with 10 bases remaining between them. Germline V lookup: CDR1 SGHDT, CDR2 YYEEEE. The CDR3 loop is CASSLDRGSETQYF. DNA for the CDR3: TGTGCCAGCAGCTTGGATAGGGGTTCAGAGACCCAGTACTTC.

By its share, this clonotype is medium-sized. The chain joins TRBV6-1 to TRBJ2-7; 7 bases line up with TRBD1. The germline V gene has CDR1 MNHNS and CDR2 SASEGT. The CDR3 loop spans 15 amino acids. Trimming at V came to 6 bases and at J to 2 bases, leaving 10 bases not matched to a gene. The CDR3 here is CASSELPDRAYEQYF. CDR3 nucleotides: TGTGCCAGCAGCGAACTCCCCGACAGGGCCTACGAGCAGTACTTC.

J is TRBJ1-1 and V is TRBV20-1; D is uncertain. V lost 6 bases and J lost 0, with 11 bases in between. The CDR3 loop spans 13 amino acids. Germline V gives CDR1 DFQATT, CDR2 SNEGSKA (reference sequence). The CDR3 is CSARTNMNTEAFF. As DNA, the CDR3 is TGCAGTGCGAGGACGAACATGAACACTGAAGCTTTCTTT.

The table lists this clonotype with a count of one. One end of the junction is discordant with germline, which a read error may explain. CDR3 loop: CASILGTDTQYF. The CDR3 DNA reads as TGCGCCAGCATCTTGGGCACAGATACGCAGTATTTT. This chain uses TRBV5-1 with TRBJ2-3; no firm D call. CDR1 and CDR2 from the germline V gene are SGHRS and YFSETQ. The CDR3 is 12 residues long.

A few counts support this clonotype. CDR3 nucleotide sequence: TGCAGTGCTAGAGATCAGCTCGCCCGGAACACTGAAGCTTTCTTT. Protein: CSARDQLARNTEAFF. The chain recombines TRBV20-1 with TRBJ1-1; D gene ambiguous. V was cut by 0 bases and J by 1 base, with 12 bases left in between. This CDR3 spans 15 amino acids. The V gene's germline CDR1 is DFQATT and CDR2 SNEGSKA (reference sequence).

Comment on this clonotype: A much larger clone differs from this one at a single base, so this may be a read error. This chain's CDR3 is CASSTGSINNSPLHF. Written as DNA, the CDR3 is TGTGCCAGCTCAACAGGGTCCATAAATAATTCACCCCTCCACTTT. V and J are TRBV28 and TRBJ1-6; D is possibly TRBD1 (6 bases). The germline V gene encodes CDR1 MDHEN and CDR2 SYDVKM. The germline V and J ends were trimmed by 8 bases and 5 bases, with 16 bases remaining between them. The CDR3 consists of 15 residues. Supplemented by reference TRBV28 and TRBJ1-6, the full variable domain reads DVKVTQSSRYLVKRTGEKVFLECVQDMDHENMFWYRQDPGLGLRLIYFSYDVKMKEKGDIPEGYSVSREKKERFSLILESASTNQTSMYLCASSTGSINNSPLHFGNGTRLTVT.

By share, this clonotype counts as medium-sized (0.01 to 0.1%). CDR3 loop: CASSFTTGDSYNEQFF. In DNA form, the CDR3 reads TGTGCCAGCAGCTTCACCACAGGGGACTCCTACAATGAGCAGTTCTTC. The chain uses TRBV7-6 and TRBJ2-1, with 7 bases aligning to TRBD1. This CDR3 has 16 residues. Germline loops: CDR1 SGHVS, CDR2 FNYEAQ. After removal of 3 bases from V and 0 bases from J, the junction contained 5 bases not matched to a gene.

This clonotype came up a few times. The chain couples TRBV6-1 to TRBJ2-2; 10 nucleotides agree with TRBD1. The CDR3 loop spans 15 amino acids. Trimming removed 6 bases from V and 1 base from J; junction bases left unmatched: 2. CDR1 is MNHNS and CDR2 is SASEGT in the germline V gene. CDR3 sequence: CASSRTGGNTGELFF. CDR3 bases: TGTGCCAGCAGCCGGACAGGGGGGAACACCGGGGAGCTGTTTTTT.

Here the CDR3 reads CASSILAGAYEQYF. The CDR3 nucleotides are TGTGCCAGTAGTATATTAGCGGGAGCGTACGAGCAGTACTTC. The chain recombines TRBV19 with TRBJ2-7; 9 bases agree with TRBD2. Germline CDR1 is LNHDA and CDR2 is SQIVND (reference sequence). CDR3 length: 14 amino acids. The V segment lost 2 bases and the J segment 4 bases; nucleotides outside the gene matches: 3.

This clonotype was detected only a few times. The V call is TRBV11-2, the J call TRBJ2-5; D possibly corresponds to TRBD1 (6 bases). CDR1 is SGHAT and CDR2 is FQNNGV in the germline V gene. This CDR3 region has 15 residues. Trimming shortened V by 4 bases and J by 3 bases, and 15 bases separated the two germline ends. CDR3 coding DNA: TGTGCCAGCAGCTCTCGCACAGGGTCGGAAGAGACCCAGTACTTC. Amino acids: CASSSRTGSEETQYF.

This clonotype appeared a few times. The chain's CDR3 is CASSQGSMRETQYF. CDR3 nucleotide sequence: TGTGCCAGCAGCCAAGGAAGCATGCGAGAGACCCAGTACTTC. The V call is TRBV14, the J call TRBJ2-5, with D unclear. V was shortened by 1 base and J by 4 bases, with 10 bases between the two germline ends. CDR1 and CDR2 (germline): SGHDN, FVKESK. The CDR3 covers 14 residues. Drawing the rest from reference TRBV14 and TRBJ2-5, the complete variable domain is EAGVTQFPSHSVIEKGQTVTLRCDPISGHDNLYWYRRVMGKEIKFLLHFVKESKQDESGMPNNRFLAERTGGTYSTLKVQPAELEDSGVYFCASSQGSMRETQYFGPGTRLLVL.

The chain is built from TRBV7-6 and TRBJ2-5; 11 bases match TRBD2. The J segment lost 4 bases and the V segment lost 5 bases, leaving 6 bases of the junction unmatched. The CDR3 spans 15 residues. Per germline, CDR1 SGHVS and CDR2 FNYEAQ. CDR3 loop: CASSRQTSGRETQYF. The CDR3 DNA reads TGTGCCAGCAGCCGACAAACTAGCGGGAGAGAGACCCAGTACTTC.